This record covers a single T cell receptor (beta chain). Original analysis: Amplification of reference gene primers provided the estimated nucleated cell counts. Clones were sequenced by immunoSEQ multiplex PCR, and TCRdb holds only the in-frame ones, with some missing. D and trimming were read from the DNA, whereas the V and J calls and clone size are those reported in that table. The sample records around 270,000 clones, roughly 90% being singletons. The data stem from a study of blood T cell repertoires in COVID-19. Overall study: Samples representing acute and convalescent COVID-19 were sourced from the United States, Italy and Spain. Nucleic acid was either cDNA or gDNA, and it came from T cells, B-cell-depleted T cells, or PBMCs.

This CDR3 contains 13 residues. Germline loops: CDR1 ENHRY, CDR2 SYGVKD. With V trimmed by 6 bases and J by 4 bases, 4 bases remained unmatched. The V call is TRBV10-3, the J call TRBJ2-7; 9 bases fit TRBD1. The origin of this receptor is a young man with acute or convalescent COVID-19. The sample was peripheral blood. The CDR3 DNA sequence: TGTGCCATCAGGAGGGGGACAGGGTACGAGCAGTACTTC. Amino acid sequence: CAIRRGTGYEQYF.